These 4 T cell receptor beta chains came from one sample sequenced in a study of Ad26.COV2.S vaccination and SARS-CoV-2 variants. Treatment given: around 19 received Ad26.COV2.S at low or high dose, single or two shots; about 5 received placebo; per-sample allocation not given. Collection of samples fell on day 63 after the first vaccine or placebo injection. The data were produced by immunoSEQ multiplex PCR, yet TCRdb's version contains in-frame clones alone and is incomplete. The table lists about 350,000 clones, 80% to 90% of them singletons. Sequenced here: peripheral blood, sampled in a trial of Ad26.COV2.S vaccine versus placebo. Source of these receptors: a person between 18 and 65 years old who received the Ad26.COV2.S COVID-19 vaccine or a placebo.

The chain couples TRBV5-1 to TRBJ2-1; 7 nucleotides line up with TRBD1. The CDR3 spans 15 residues. V lost 4 bases, J lost 7 bases, and 11 bases stayed unmatched. Germline V gene data show CDR1 as SGHRS and CDR2 as YFSETQ. CDR3 sequence reads: CASSTSPTGTNEQFF. CDR3 DNA: TGCGCCAGCAGCACGTCTCCGACAGGGACGAATGAGCAGTTCTTC.

This clone was detected only once. This sequence joins TRBV12-3 or TRBV12-4 and TRBJ2-5; D is unresolved. The ends were cut back, 3 bases at V and 1 base at J, with 6 bases in the middle. This CDR3 is built from 13 residues. CDR3 sequence: CASSFRRQETQYF. In DNA form, the CDR3 reads TGTGCCAGCAGTTTTCGTCGCCAAGAGACCCAGTACTTC.

V gene TRBV5-1 combines with J gene TRBJ2-7; 9 bases align to TRBD2. The ends lost 0 bases at V and 3 bases at J; junction bases unmatched: 4. Germline V gene lookup returns CDR1 SGHRS and CDR2 YFSETQ. The CDR3 extends over 15 amino acids. CDR3 DNA sequence: TGCGCCAGCAGCTTGGAAGCGGGGGGAAACTACGAGCAGTACTTC. It translates to CASSLEAGGNYEQYF.

This clone was counted a single time. The CDR3 DNA reads as TGTGCCAGCATCCAATTTGGGACTTGGGGCTACGAGCAGTACTTC. It codes for CASIQFGTWGYEQYF. The chain recombines TRBV5-8 with TRBJ2-7, with a weak D call TRBD2 (6 bases). The CDR3 loop spans 15 amino acids. Germline V gene sequence: CDR1 SGHTS, CDR2 YDEGEE. V lost 6 bases, J lost 3 bases, and 19 bases lay in between. Filled out from reference TRBV5-8 and TRBJ2-7, the complete variable domain reads EAGVTQSPTHLIKTRGQQATLRCSPISGHTSVYWYQQALGLGLQFLLWYDEGEERNRGNFPPRFSGRQFPNYSSELNVNALELEDSALYLCASIQFGTWGYEQYFGPGTRLTVT.